One and the same sample provided the 26 T cell receptor beta chains below, sequenced in a study of blood T cell repertoires in COVID-19. Measured with immunoSEQ multiplex PCR; TCRdb has only the in-frame clones, and not every one. The repertoire has 300,000 to 350,000 clones, roughly 86% of them found once; the top ten carry more than 9%. Material for sequencing was PBMCs or T cells enriched from blood (not recorded which). The receptors stem from a woman between 25 and 40 years old who had recovered from COVID-19.

The chain uses TRBV2 and TRBJ1-6; 7 bases are shared with TRBD1. In germline, CDR1 is SNHLY, CDR2 FYNNEI. Unmatched junction bases numbered 3, after V lost 6 bases and J lost 7 bases. This CDR3 is 13 amino acids long. In nucleotides, the CDR3 is TGTGCCAGCAGGACAGGGTCGAATTCACCCCTCCACTTT. Its translation: CASRTGSNSPLHF.

J is TRBJ2-7 and V is TRBV27; TRBD1 agrees at 9 bases. Germline loops: CDR1 MNHEY, CDR2 SMNVEV (reference sequence). The CDR3 spans 14 residues. Trimming took 6 bases from V and 4 from J; bases not matched to a gene: 7. CDR3 in amino acids: CASRQPGQGYEQYF. Here the CDR3 DNA reads TGTGCCAGCAGACAACCGGGACAGGGTTACGAGCAGTACTTC.

This rearrangement joins TRBV5-8 to TRBJ2-1; maybe TRBD2 (5 bases). Trimming removed 0 bases at V and 9 bases at J, with 10 bases between. Germline lookup yields CDR1 SGHTS and CDR2 YDEGEE. The CDR3 covers 13 residues. This CDR3 reads CASSLDGGLEQFF. Here the CDR3 DNA reads TGTGCCAGCAGCTTGGACGGAGGACTTGAGCAGTTCTTC.

The sample holds one count of this clone. The V call is TRBV19, the J call TRBJ1-6; TRBD1 matches at 7 bases. Germline V gene lookup returns CDR1 LNHDA and CDR2 SQIVND (reference sequence). The CDR3 extends over 15 amino acids. With 3 bases clipped from V and 7 bases from J, the junction kept 6 bases outside the gene matches. The CDR3 region is CASSIRGTANSPLHF. DNA for the CDR3: TGTGCCAGTAGTATTCGGGGGACAGCGAATTCACCCCTCCACTTT.

The chain is built from TRBV9 and TRBJ2-7; D gene unclear. CDR3 length equals 16 residues. Trimming took off 0 bases at V and 3 bases at J, with 16 bases between the two ends. CDR1 and CDR2 from the germline V gene are SGDLS and YYNGEE. DNA for the CDR3: TGTGCCAGCAGCGTAGGTCAGACTTCGGTCTACTACGAGCAGTACTTC. This translates into CASSVGQTSVYYEQYF.

In this sample, this clone turned up a few times. The rearrangement joins TRBV29-1 to TRBJ2-5; D is possibly TRBD1 (6 bases). The CDR3 loop spans 11 amino acids. Trimming removed 7 bases at V and 2 bases at J, with 8 bases between. In germline, CDR1 is SQVTM, CDR2 ANQGSEA. The DNA for the CDR3 is TGCAGCGGGACAGAACAAGAGACCCAGTACTTC. This codes for CSGTEQETQYF.

The chain links TRBV5-1 to TRBJ1-1; 7 positions match TRBD1. The CDR3 has 14 residues. Germline lookup yields CDR1 SGHRS and CDR2 YFSETQ. The junction had 3 bases not matched to a gene; V was cut back by 0 bases and J by 4 bases. The chain's CDR3 is CASSLERGRTEAFF. The CDR3 DNA reads as TGCGCCAGCAGCTTGGAAAGGGGGCGCACTGAAGCTTTCTTT.

This clone has a handful of counts. The rearrangement uses TRBV19 and TRBJ2-7; a weak D match, TRBD2 (5 bases). The V gene's germline CDR1 is LNHDA and CDR2 SQIVND (reference sequence). CDR3 length: 18 amino acids. Trimming left V 6 bases short and J 3 bases short, with 27 bases between. CDR3 bases: TGTGCCAGTAGCAGTGACTCCCTTTCCGGACGGGATTACTACGAGCAGTACTTC. Translation: CASSSDSLSGRDYYEQYF.

This chain joins TRBV11-3 and TRBJ2-1; D might be TRBD2 (6 bases). Germline V gene data show CDR1 as SGHNT and CDR2 as YENEEA. The CDR3 has 16 amino acids. V lost 5 bases and J lost 4, with 18 bases in between. CDR3 amino acids: CASSPSGSDPYNEQFF. CDR3 DNA: TGTGCCAGCAGCCCAAGCGGGTCGGATCCTTACAATGAGCAGTTCTTC. Together with reference TRBV11-3 and TRBJ2-1, the CDR3 gives the full variable domain: EAGVVQSPRYKIIEKKQPVAFWCNPISGHNTLYWYLQNLGQGPELLIRYENEEAVDDSQLPKDRFSAERLKGVDSTLKIQPAELGDSAVYLCASSPSGSDPYNEQFFGPGTRLTVL.

V and J are TRBV3-1 (or the pseudogene TRBV3-2) and TRBJ2-2; no definite D call. This CDR3 is 13 amino acids long. The V end was cut by 3 bases, the J end by 4 bases, with 6 bases between. Germline CDR1 is LGHDT and CDR2 is YNNKEL (reference sequence). In nucleotides, the CDR3 is TGTGCCAGCAGCCACCTCTTCACCGGGGAGCTGTTTTTT. Translating gives CASSHLFTGELFF.

This clone came up a few times. The gene calls are TRBV30 and TRBJ2-7, with 8 bases that match TRBD1. The junction had 10 bases not matched to a gene; V was cut back by 3 bases and J by 9 bases. The CDR3 has 13 amino acids. The germline CDR1 and CDR2 sequences are GTSNPN and SVGIG (reference sequence). The CDR3 loop reads CAWRTGEPSGQYF. The DNA of the CDR3 is TGTGCCTGGAGGACAGGGGAGCCTTCCGGGCAGTACTTC.

This chain links TRBV10-3 with TRBJ1-2; 12 bases are shared with TRBD1. From germline, CDR1 is ENHRY and CDR2 SYGVKD. The V segment lost 6 bases and the J segment 2 bases; nucleotides outside the gene matches: 19. The CDR3 loop spans 20 amino acids. For the CDR3, the DNA is TGTGCCATCAGAGAAACAAGAACCGGGACAGGGGGCGAGACCAACTATGGCTACACCTTC. Its translation is CAIRETRTGTGGETNYGYTF.

This clone was seen more than once but under ten times. V is TRBV30 and J is TRBJ1-4, with D possibly TRBD1 on 5 matching bases. V was shortened by 2 bases and J by 3 bases, with 10 bases between the two germline ends. The germline gives CDR1 GTSNPN, CDR2 SVGIG (reference sequence). This CDR3 is 14 amino acids long. The CDR3: CAWSLQGSNEKLFF. The CDR3 region has the DNA TGTGCCTGGAGTCTGCAGGGATCTAATGAAAAACTGTTTTTT.

The rearrangement uses TRBV15 and TRBJ2-1, with 9 positions matching TRBD2. The CDR3 loop spans 16 amino acids. Germline values: CDR1 LNHNV, CDR2 YYDKDF (reference sequence). Germline trimming cut 3 bases from V and 8 bases from J; bases unmatched to any gene: 11. CDR3 DNA: TGTGCCACCAGCAGGGATGAGGCGGGAGGGCCCTATGAGCAGTTCTTC. The encoded protein is CATSRDEAGGPYEQFF.

The J gene is TRBJ1-1, the V gene TRBV27, with D perhaps matching TRBD1 (6 bases). In germline, CDR1 is MNHEY, CDR2 SMNVEV (reference sequence). The CDR3 loop spans 16 amino acids. V lost 5 bases and J 2 bases, leaving 18 bases between the germline ends. The CDR3 DNA is TGTGCCAGCAGTATCAGACAGGATATTCCTAACACTGAAGCTTTCTTT. It translates to CASSIRQDIPNTEAFF.

The chain uses TRBV6-4 and TRBJ2-3; 9 bases agree with TRBD2. The CDR3 runs 19 residues. Trimming cost V 4 bases and J 5 bases; bases outside gene matches: 19. Germline V gives CDR1 MRHNA, CDR2 SNTAGT. This chain's CDR3 is CASSASAGGQVLGIDTQYF. In nucleotides, the CDR3 is TGTGCCAGCAGTGCGTCCGCGGGAGGGCAGGTTCTTGGTATAGATACGCAGTATTTT.

V usage is TRBV28 and J usage is TRBJ2-1; perhaps TRBD1 as D (8 bases). There are 14 residues in the CDR3. Per germline, CDR1 MDHEN and CDR2 SYDVKM. Trimming shortened V by 10 bases and J by 2 bases, and 15 bases separated the two germline ends. The DNA of the CDR3 is TGTGCCACCAGGGGGCTAGCGGCCTACAATGAGCAGTTCTTC. It is translated as CATRGLAAYNEQFF. Full variable domain (rest looked up from reference TRBV28 and TRBJ2-1): DVKVTQSSRYLVKRTGEKVFLECVQDMDHENMFWYRQDPGLGLRLIYFSYDVKMKEKGDIPEGYSVSREKKERFSLILESASTNQTSMYLCATRGLAAYNEQFFGPGTRLTVL.

The chain couples TRBV25-1 to TRBJ2-5, with a tentative D call TRBD1 (5 bases). The V end was cut by 5 bases, the J end by 3 bases, with 10 bases between. The CDR3 covers 13 residues. Per the germline V gene, CDR1 is MGHDK and CDR2 is SYGVNS. CDR3 nucleotides: TGTGCCAGCAGTTGGGCAGGGAAAGAGACCCAGTACTTC. Its translation: CASSWAGKETQYF.

This chain uses TRBV19 with TRBJ2-1, with 14 bases aligning to TRBD2. The CDR3 is 18 residues long. Trimming cost V 4 bases and J 6 bases; bases outside gene matches: 11. In germline, CDR1 is LNHDA, CDR2 SQIVND (reference sequence). The DNA for the CDR3 is TGTGCCAGTAGTAGACCTATAACCGGGACTAGCGGGAGCAATGAGCAGTTCTTC. Its translation is CASSRPITGTSGSNEQFF. Drawing the rest from reference TRBV19 and TRBJ2-1, the complete variable domain is DGGITQSPKYLFRKEGQNVTLSCEQNLNHDAMYWYRQDPGQGLRLIYYSQIVNDFQKGDIAEGYSVSREKKESFPLTVTSAQKNPTAFYLCASSRPITGTSGSNEQFFGPGTRLTVL.

V and J are TRBV28 and TRBJ2-3; tentative D call: TRBD2 (6 bases). The CDR3 length is 12 residues. CDR1 and CDR2 (germline): MDHEN, SYDVKM. V shed 8 bases and J shed 3 bases, with 9 bases lying between them. Here the CDR3 DNA reads TGTGCCAGCGAGGAGGGTACAGATACGCAGTATTTT. Translation gives CASEEGTDTQYF.

This chain connects TRBV28 to TRBJ1-5; 10 bases match TRBD1. V trimming: 4 bases; J trimming: 7 bases; junction bases outside the gene matches: 7. The CDR3 runs 15 residues. Germline V gene data show CDR1 as MDHEN and CDR2 as SYDVKM. The DNA for the CDR3 is TGTGCCAGCAGTTCCGCAGGACAGGGGGAGCAGCCCCAGCATTTT. The encoded protein is CASSSAGQGEQPQHF.

The genes are TRBV18 and TRBJ1-5; 8 nucleotides agree with TRBD1. CDR3 length: 15 amino acids. Germline assignment: CDR1 KGHSH and CDR2 LQKENI. V gave up 4 bases and J gave up 5 bases; unmatched junction bases: 7. The CDR3 is CASSLQTGGDQPQHF. The CDR3, as DNA: TGTGCCAGCTCACTTCAAACAGGGGGAGATCAGCCCCAGCATTTT.

The V call is TRBV28, the J call TRBJ2-2; unclear D gene. CDR1 MDHEN and CDR2 SYDVKM come from the germline V gene. V was trimmed by 4 bases and J by 5 bases, leaving 8 bases between them. CDR3 length equals 13 residues. The CDR3 reads CASSSDLTGELFF. In DNA, the CDR3 is TGTGCCAGCAGTTCAGACTTAACCGGGGAGCTGTTTTTT.

This clone was seen a handful of times. The sample has other DNA sequences that encode this CDR3 too. The chain combines TRBV3-1 (or the pseudogene TRBV3-2) with TRBJ2-1; TRBD2 might be the D (5 bases). The CDR3 length is 16 residues. Germline V gene sequence: CDR1 LGHDT, CDR2 YNNKEL (reference sequence). V lost 3 bases and J 4 bases, leaving 16 bases between the germline ends. CDR3 sequence (DNA): TGTGCCAGCAGCCATATCGTAGGACTTTCTTACAATGAGCAGTTCTTC. Its protein is CASSHIVGLSYNEQFF.

The V gene is TRBV28, the J gene TRBJ2-7; a possible D gene is TRBD1 (6 bases). The germline V and J ends were trimmed by 5 bases and 7 bases, with 12 bases remaining between them. The CDR3 is 12 amino acids. The germline V gene has CDR1 MDHEN and CDR2 SYDVKM. The CDR3: CASSGQPFEQYF. The CDR3 DNA sequence: TGTGCCAGCAGTGGACAGCCGTTTGAGCAGTACTTC. The variable domain in full, with the rest retrieved from reference TRBV28 and TRBJ2-7, is DVKVTQSSRYLVKRTGEKVFLECVQDMDHENMFWYRQDPGLGLRLIYFSYDVKMKEKGDIPEGYSVSREKKERFSLILESASTNQTSMYLCASSGQPFEQYFGPGTRLTVT.

V gene TRBV7-2 combines with J gene TRBJ1-2; D not certain. V was cut by 1 base and J by 4 bases, with 7 bases left in between. The CDR3 spans 13 residues. CDR1 is SGHTA, CDR2 FQGNSA, per germline. CDR3 bases: TGTGCCAGCAGCTTAGGCGGGGTCTATGGCTACACCTTC. Protein sequence: CASSLGGVYGYTF.